Listed here are 18 T cell receptor beta chains from one sample, sequenced in a study of OX40 agonist ivuxolimab in advanced cancers. Only in-frame clones appear in the TCRdb table, and some are missing; sequencing was by immunoSEQ multiplex PCR. The data show more than 20,000 clones, 80% to 90% seen once. This sample comprised CD4+ or CD8+ T cells sorted from blood, obtained in a trial of the OX40 agonist ivuxolimab. These TCRs come from an adult with an advanced solid tumor such as melanoma, head and neck, liver or kidney cancer.

The table lists this clone with a count of one. The chain employs TRBV11-2 and TRBJ2-5, with TRBD1 matching over 8 bases. The CDR3 length is 13 residues. The junction had 7 bases not matched to a gene; V was cut back by 9 bases and J by 4 bases. Looked up from germline, CDR1 is SGHAT and CDR2 is FQNNGV. The CDR3 region has the DNA TGTGCCAGTAGTCAGGGGGCGCGAGAGACCCAGTACTTC. This codes for CASSQGARETQYF.

This clone turned up a few times. The gene calls are TRBV5-4 and TRBJ2-7; the match to TRBD2 covers 7 bases. The CDR3 runs 12 residues. Unmatched junction bases numbered 2, after V lost 4 bases and J lost 4 bases. In germline, CDR1 is SGHNT, CDR2 YYREEE (reference sequence). CDR3 nucleotides: TGTGCCAGCAGCCCGGGACTATACGAGCAGTACTTC. This translates into CASSPGLYEQYF.

V gene TRBV21-1 combines with J gene TRBJ2-7; TRBD1, the table's D call, lacks a check against the DNA. TRBV21-1 is a recognized pseudogene. The length of the CDR3 is 16 residues. Written as DNA, the CDR3 is TGTGCCAGCAGCAAAGTCGAGGTACAGGGCGAGGACGAGCAGTACTTC. Translating gives CASSKVEVQGEDEQYF.

The chain couples TRBV18 to TRBJ2-4, with 8 bases fitting TRBD2. Looked up from germline, CDR1 is KGHSH and CDR2 is LQKENI. V lost 3 bases, J lost 1 base, and 5 bases stayed unmatched. The CDR3 covers 16 residues. The CDR3 nucleotides read TGTGCCAGCTCACCCCCCCCTAGCGGGGCCAAAAACATTCAGTACTTC. This codes for CASSPPPSGAKNIQYF.

This clone was seen only once. The rearrangement uses TRBV30 and TRBJ1-4, with D tentatively TRBD1 (6 bases). Per germline, CDR1 GTSNPN and CDR2 SVGIG (reference sequence). Trimming stripped 4 bases from V and 8 bases from J, with 11 bases between. This CDR3 has 12 amino acids. The CDR3: CAWNRDGEKLFF. The CDR3 DNA is TGTGCCTGGAACAGGGACGGGGAAAAACTGTTTTTT.

The chain links TRBV7-9 to TRBJ2-7; TRBD1 matches 8 bases. The V segment lost 5 bases and the J segment 0 bases; nucleotides outside the gene matches: 3. This CDR3 is built from 14 residues. CDR1 is SEHNR, CDR2 FQNEAQ, per germline (reference sequence). The CDR3 reads CASSHGQGSYEQYF. CDR3 coding DNA: TGTGCCAGCAGCCATGGACAGGGCTCCTACGAGCAGTACTTC.

J is TRBJ1-1 and V is TRBV9, with 10 positions matching TRBD1. CDR3 length: 17 residues. Germline CDR1 and CDR2: SGDLS and YYNGEE. The V gene end was trimmed by 3 bases and the J gene end by 2 bases; junction bases not matched to a gene: 10. The CDR3 bases are TGTGCCAGCAGCGCGTTCCGGGACAGGGGTGGTAACACTGAAGCTTTCTTT. It translates to CASSAFRDRGGNTEAFF. The full variable domain, in which reference TRBV9 and TRBJ1-1 provide the parts outside the CDR3, is DSGVTQTPKHLITATGQRVTLRCSPRSGDLSVYWYQQSLDQGLQFLIQYYNGEERAKGNILERFSAQQFPDLHSELNLSSLELGDSALYFCASSAFRDRGGNTEAFFGQGTRLTVV.

This chain uses TRBV27 with TRBJ2-1, with TRBD1 matching over 9 bases. The CDR3 consists of 14 residues. Germline V gives CDR1 MNHEY, CDR2 SMNVEV (reference sequence). With V trimmed by 1 base and J by 7 bases, 2 bases remained unmatched. The CDR3 DNA sequence: TGTGCCAGCAGTTTATTGGGACAGGGTAATGAGCAGTTCTTC. Translation gives CASSLLGQGNEQFF.

The chain employs TRBV10-3 and TRBJ2-7, with D hard to call. There are 12 residues in the CDR3. The germline V and J ends were trimmed by 7 bases and 3 bases, with 10 bases remaining between them. Per the germline V gene, CDR1 is ENHRY and CDR2 is SYGVKD. The CDR3 DNA reads as TGTGCCATCATGGGCACATTCTACGAGCAGTACTTC. Its translation: CAIMGTFYEQYF.

This rearrangement joins TRBV5-4 to TRBJ2-7, with D unclear. Per germline, CDR1 SGHNT and CDR2 YYREEE (reference sequence). Deletions cut 1 base from V and 1 base from J, with 3 bases between. The CDR3 is made up of 12 amino acids. CDR3: CASSLSSYEQYF. Written as DNA, the CDR3 is TGTGCCAGCAGCTTGTCATCCTACGAGCAGTACTTC.

This chain connects TRBV9 to TRBJ1-2, with D unresolved. This CDR3 is built from 12 residues. The V and J ends lost 3 bases and 8 bases respectively, with 11 bases between them. Germline V CDR1 and CDR2: SGDLS, YYNGEE. For the CDR3, the DNA is TGTGCCAGCAGCGATAGGGTGTGGGGCTACACCTTC. Amino acids: CASSDRVWGYTF.

The V gene is TRBV19, the J gene TRBJ2-7; TRBD1 aligns across 7 bases. Losses at the gene ends were 6 bases for V and 4 bases for J; bases not matched to a gene: 9. CDR3 length equals 14 residues. Germline-derived CDR1 and CDR2 are LNHDA and SQIVND (reference sequence). The CDR3 bases are TGTGCCAGTAGCCCCCGGGACAGATATTACGAGCAGTACTTC. Its translation is CASSPRDRYYEQYF.

V usage is TRBV16 and J usage is TRBJ1-1; a possible D gene is TRBD1 (5 bases). The ends were cut back, 2 bases at V and 4 bases at J, with 8 bases in the middle. The CDR3 contains 13 residues. Germline loops: CDR1 KGHSY, CDR2 FQNENV. The CDR3 bases are TGTGCCAGCAGCCAAACGGGGCTCACTGAAGCTTTCTTT. Residues: CASSQTGLTEAFF.

The chain combines TRBV18 with TRBJ2-6; TRBD2 might be the D (5 bases). Trimming pared 3 bases from V and 4 bases from J, leaving 19 bases between. This CDR3 has 18 residues. Germline V gene sequence: CDR1 KGHSH, CDR2 LQKENI. Written as DNA, the CDR3 is TGTGCCAGCTCACCTCGTCTGGGCGCGGAGGCGGGGGCCAACGTCCTGACTTTC. Encoded protein: CASSPRLGAEAGANVLTF.

In its sample, this clone was seen once. The chain couples TRBV6-6 to TRBJ2-7; 7 bases map to TRBD2. CDR3 size: 14 residues. Germline values: CDR1 MNHNY, CDR2 SVGAGI (reference sequence). V lost 6 bases and J lost 1; bases outside the gene matches: 6. The CDR3 DNA reads TGTGCCAGCAGGATTTGGACTAGTTCCTACGAGCAGTACTTC. Its protein is CASRIWTSSYEQYF.

The genes are TRBV9 and TRBJ2-3, with a possible D match to TRBD2 (5 bases). The CDR3 is 13 amino acids. Deletions cut 8 bases from V and 2 bases from J, with 12 bases between. Germline values: CDR1 SGDLS, CDR2 YYNGEE. This CDR3 reads CASDREDTDTQYF. DNA for the CDR3: TGTGCCAGTGATCGGGAAGACACAGATACGCAGTATTTT.

J is TRBJ2-7 and V is TRBV6-1; no clear D. CDR3 size: 12 residues. Per the germline V gene, CDR1 is MNHNS and CDR2 is SASEGT. Trimming shortened V by 6 bases and J by 5 bases, and 11 bases separated the two germline ends. CDR3 in amino acids: CASSPRLDEQYF. The CDR3 bases are TGTGCCAGCAGCCCGCGGTTGGACGAGCAGTACTTC.

The V call is TRBV7-9, the J call TRBJ2-2; 7 nucleotides line up with TRBD1. Per germline, CDR1 SEHNR and CDR2 FQNEAQ (reference sequence). V dropped 7 bases and J dropped 6; count of bases not matched to a gene: 2. The CDR3 has 12 residues. The DNA of the CDR3 is TGTGCCAGCACCCAGGGGGCCGGGGAGCTGTTTTTT. This sequence encodes CASTQGAGELFF.